This TCR beta chain was sequenced in a study of blood T cell repertoires in COVID-19. Across the whole study: COVID-19 samples, acute and convalescent, were from the United States, Italy and Spain. PBMCs, B-cell-depleted T cells, or T cells were the source of the cDNA or gDNA that made up the material.

As processed by the authors: Estimates of nucleated cell counts were drawn from the amplification of reference gene primers. TCRdb keeps only in-frame clones here, not all; method: immunoSEQ multiplex PCR. From that table come the V and J calls and clone size; the DNA was used to work out D and trimming. The data hold 150,000 or so clones, with about four fifths observed a single time. This CDR3 spans 11 amino acids. Trimming took off 8 bases at V and 7 bases at J, with 12 bases between the two ends. CDR1 and CDR2 from the germline V gene are MNHNS and SASEGT. The genes are TRBV6-1 and TRBJ2-7; D is unresolved. Sequenced material: peripheral blood. This sequence originates from a human donor with acute or convalescent COVID-19. The donor label of this sample is uncertain. CDR3 in DNA: TGTGCCAGCGGGGAAGCGAGGGAGCAGTACGTC. This translates into CASGEAREQYV.